These T cell receptor beta chains were read from a single sample in a study of identical twins. Using its own MiXCR run on the 5' RACE reads, TCRdb lists one record per CDR3 protein. The sample shows 420,000 or so distinct CDR3 sequences, less than 20% of them seen only once. Sequencing was done on a sample of naive T cells sorted from blood. All receptors derive from a man aged 45-65 years in good health. Both conserved end residues are part of each CDR3. The D gene is left open where the match is weak. Clone size is stated in some rows and not others, as once, few, many or a class when expanded.

-,TRBJ2-1,TRBV19,few,TGTGCCAGTAGTCGAGCCGAGACGCCCAGCTCCTACAATGAGCAGTTCTTC,CASSRAETPSSYNEQFF
-,TRBJ2-7,TRBV28,-,TGTGCCAGCAGTTCGCGACAGTACCCCTACGAGCAGTACTTC,CASSSRQYPYEQYF
TRBD2,TRBJ2-1,TRBV10-3,many,TGTGCCATCAGTGAGACCTCTATTCGGGAGGGGTACAATGAGCAGTTCTTC,CAISETSIREGYNEQFF
-,TRBJ1-4,TRBV5-1,many,TGCGCCAGCAGCTTGGCCGCCAGCGGCAGGGATGAAAAACTGTTTTTT,CASSLAASGRDEKLFF
-,TRBJ1-1,TRBV7-2,-,TGTGCCAGCAGTACCCACGAGGGTGGGACTGAAGCTTTCTTT,CASSTHEGGTEAFF
TRBD1,TRBJ2-7,TRBV20-1,-,TGCAGTGCTAGAGACCGACAGGGGGTCTCCGAGCAGTACTTC,CSARDRQGVSEQYF
TRBD2,TRBJ2-3,TRBV12-3/TRBV12-4,-,TGTGCCAGCAGTTTGTCTAGCGGGGGCAGGGATACGCAGTATTTT,CASSLSSGGRDTQYF
-,TRBJ1-1,TRBV20-1,-,TGCAGTGCTAGAGGAGGGAGGAACACTGAAGCTTTCTTT,CSARGGRNTEAFF
-,TRBJ2-5,TRBV5-1,few,TGCGCCAGCAGCCTTTCCGGGACCGTGGGAGAGACCCAGTACTTC,CASSLSGTVGETQYF
-,TRBJ2-1,TRBV24-1,few,TGTGCCACCAGTGGCTCTCGGGAGCAGTTCTTC,CATSGSREQFF
-,TRBJ1-2,TRBV4-3,-,TGCGCCAGCAGCCACCTGGGGACAAACTATGGCTACACCTTC,CASSHLGTNYGYTF
-,TRBJ2-7,TRBV18,-,TGTGCCAGCTCACCGGTGGGGGCCGACTACGAGCAGTACTTC,CASSPVGADYEQYF
TRBD1,TRBJ2-7,TRBV10-1,-,TGCGCCAGCAGTGCCGGGACAGGGGCCGAGCAGTACTTC,CASSAGTGAEQYF
-,TRBJ1-1,TRBV4-2,-,TGTGCCAGCAGCCAAGAAATGTCCGGGGTTACTGAAGCTTTCTTT,CASSQEMSGVTEAFF
-,TRBJ1-1,TRBV15,-,TGTGCCACCAGCAGAGGACAGGACACTGAAGCTTTCTTT,CATSRGQDTEAFF
-,TRBJ1-5,TRBV12-3/TRBV12-4,-,TGTGCCAGCAGAATTGGGGGATTAAGGAATCAGCCCCAGCATTTT,CASRIGGLRNQPQHF
-,TRBJ2-3,TRBV20-1,many,TGCAGTGCTAGTCCCGGGGCCGATACGCAGTATTTT,CSASPGADTQYF
TRBD1,TRBJ2-7,TRBV7-2,many,TGTGCCAGCAGCCGAGGGGGCGTTTCCTACGAGCAGTACTTC,CASSRGGVSYEQYF
-,TRBJ2-3,TRBV5-1,few,TGCGCCAGCAGCTTGCTTACGGACGCAGATACGCAGTATTTT,CASSLLTDADTQYF
-,TRBJ1-4,TRBV20-1,-,TGCAGTGCTAGAGAGCTGGGGGGAGGGGTTGGAACTAATGAAAAACTGTTTTTT,CSARELGGGVGTNEKLFF
-,TRBJ2-1,TRBV5-1,many,TGCGCCAGCAGTTCCGGGGCGGCTTTTACACATGAGCAGTTCTTC,CASSSGAAFTHEQFF
TRBD2,TRBJ2-3,TRBV20-1,many,TGCAGTGCTACTAGCGGGGTAACAGATACGCAGTATTTT,CSATSGVTDTQYF
TRBD2,TRBJ2-3,TRBV6-1,-,TGTGCCAGCAGTGAATGGGGGAGCGGGGGGCCAGATACGCAGTATTTT,CASSEWGSGGPDTQYF
TRBD2,TRBJ2-1,TRBV10-3,many,TGTGCCATCAGTGATTCAGGGACTAGCGGGAGTTCCGCCTACAATGAGCAGTTCTTC,CAISDSGTSGSSAYNEQFF
-,TRBJ1-2,TRBV10-3,-,TGTGCCATCACCCAGGGACTTAGTTATGGCTACACCTTC,CAITQGLSYGYTF
TRBD1,TRBJ1-1,TRBV7-2,few,TGTGCCAGCAGCTACTGGACAGGGGGCGTAGCTTTCTTT,CASSYWTGGVAFF
-,TRBJ2-2,TRBV6-1,-,TGTGCCAGCAAACCCCCGGGGGAATCGGGCGGGGAGCTGTTTTTT,CASKPPGESGGELFF
TRBD2,TRBJ2-1,TRBV5-1,few,TGCGCCAGCAGGGATAGACTAGCGGGATTACTACTCAATGAGCAGTTCTTC,CASRDRLAGLLLNEQFF
-,TRBJ1-6,TRBV12-3/TRBV12-4,many,TGTGCCAGCAGCTCCGGACTTTCACCCCTCCACTTT,CASSSGLSPLHF
TRBD1,TRBJ1-5,TRBV4-1,many,TGCGCCAGCAGCCGACCAACCGGGACAGATTATAGCAATCAGCCCCAGCATTTT,CASSRPTGTDYSNQPQHF
-,TRBJ1-1,TRBV29-1,few,TGCAGCGTTGTGGGCAGGAGACCTGAAGCTTTCTTT,CSVVGRRPEAFF
-,TRBJ2-5,TRBV7-2,-,TGTGCCAGCAGCCCTGGCGGGGTCAGCCAAGAGACCCAGTACTTC,CASSPGGVSQETQYF
-,TRBJ1-2,TRBV6-5,many,TGTGCCAGCAGTTGGGACCGGGGTGGCTACACCTTC,CASSWDRGGYTF
TRBD2,TRBJ2-1,TRBV24-1,-,TGTGCCACCAGTATAGCGGGGAGTTACAATGAGCAGTTCTTC,CATSIAGSYNEQFF
-,TRBJ2-1,TRBV3-1,-,TGTGCCAGCAGCCCTCTCGACGGGTTCCCAACCTACAATGAGCAGTTCTTC,CASSPLDGFPTYNEQFF
-,TRBJ2-1,TRBV29-1,-,TGCAGCGTCAAACAGGGAACGAATGAGCAGTTCTTC,CSVKQGTNEQFF
-,TRBJ1-2,TRBV12-3/TRBV12-4,few,TGTGCCAGCAGTTTTATCGGTCCGGGGGTTAACTATGGCTACACCTTC,CASSFIGPGVNYGYTF
-,TRBJ1-6,TRBV30,few,TGTGCCTGGAACGGCCGAGGACGAAGTTCACCCCTCCACTTT,CAWNGRGRSSPLHF
-,TRBJ2-3,TRBV12-3/TRBV12-4,few,TGTGCCAGCAGAATTAAGCCAGATACGCAGTATTTT,CASRIKPDTQYF
TRBD2,TRBJ2-6,TRBV20-1,-,TGCAGTGCTAGAGGGAGGAGCGGGACTCACTCAGGGGCCAACGTCCTGACTTTC,CSARGRSGTHSGANVLTF
-,TRBJ2-5,TRBV4-3,many,TGCGCCAGCAGCCCAGGATCGGCACAGACCCAGTACTTC,CASSPGSAQTQYF
-,TRBJ2-6,TRBV11-1,many,TGTGCCAGCAGCTTAGAGATCTCTGGGGCCAACGTCCTGACTTTC,CASSLEISGANVLTF
-,TRBJ2-6,TRBV6-1,few,TGTGCCAGCAGCTCCCGGGTAGGCGGGGGGGCCAACGTCCTGACTTTC,CASSSRVGGGANVLTF
-,TRBJ2-2,TRBV5-1,many,TGCGCCAGCAGTCGGACCGGGGAGCTGTTTTTT,CASSRTGELFF
-,TRBJ2-2,TRBV6-1,few,TGTGCCAGCAGAACGACAGGGAACACCGGGGAGCTGTTTTTT,CASRTTGNTGELFF
-,TRBJ1-5,TRBV20-1,few,TGCAGTGCTATGGGGACCTCGGGCAATCAGCCCCAGCATTTT,CSAMGTSGNQPQHF
TRBD1,TRBJ2-2,TRBV15,-,TGTGCCACCAGCGGATTATACAGGGGTGATGGCGGGGAGCTGTTTTTT,CATSGLYRGDGGELFF
-,TRBJ2-4,TRBV28,few,TGTGCCAGCAGTTATCAGGGTCTTACGGCCAAAAACATTCAGTACTTC,CASSYQGLTAKNIQYF
TRBD1,TRBJ2-7,TRBV5-5,many,TGTGCCAGCAACCCGGGACAGGGGACGGGGGAGCAGTACTTC,CASNPGQGTGEQYF
TRBD1,TRBJ2-1,TRBV5-1,few,TGCGCCAGCAGCTACGACAGGGGGGCCTACAATGAGCAGTTCTTC,CASSYDRGAYNEQFF
-,TRBJ2-1,TRBV5-1,-,TGCGCCAGCAGCGTGGCGGCGCGGGGGCGGGATTACAATGAGCAGTTCTTC,CASSVAARGRDYNEQFF
-,TRBJ2-1,TRBV5-1,many,TGCGCCAGCAGCCCAGCCAGCCACTCTTCCTACAATGAGCAGTTCTTC,CASSPASHSSYNEQFF
-,TRBJ1-1,TRBV20-1,few,TGCAGTGCTAGAGGAAGTCTGACAAACACTGAAGCTTTCTTT,CSARGSLTNTEAFF
TRBD1,TRBJ2-7,TRBV11-2,-,TGTGCCAGCAGCTTTGACAGGGGCTCCGAGCAGTACTTC,CASSFDRGSEQYF
TRBD1,TRBJ2-3,TRBV20-1,many,TGCAGTGCTTCCTCAGGACAGGGGAGCACAGATACGCAGTATTTT,CSASSGQGSTDTQYF
TRBD2,TRBJ2-7,TRBV7-2,many,TGTGCCAGCAGCTCTAATAGCGGGAGCTTCTACGAGCAGTACTTC,CASSSNSGSFYEQYF
TRBD1,TRBJ1-2,TRBV18,few,TGTGCCAGCTCACCACCGGGGACAGGGACCTATGGCTACACCTTC,CASSPPGTGTYGYTF
TRBD2,TRBJ2-1,TRBV20-1,few,TGCAGTACACAAGGACTAGCGGGGTTAATTTACAATGAGCAGTTCTTC,CSTQGLAGLIYNEQFF
TRBD2,TRBJ2-5,TRBV7-2,few,TGTGCCAGCAGCTGGAGACTAGCGGGAGGTGAGGAGACCCAGTACTTC,CASSWRLAGGEETQYF